One sample yielded the 3 T cell receptor beta chains listed below, sequenced in a study of T-cell reconstitution after alpha-beta-depleted transplantation in children. A library of TCRbeta sequences, prepared with unique molecular identifiers, was generated. A single record per CDR3 protein comes from TCRdb applying MiXCR to the PCR reads. The table shows hundreds of thousands of distinct CDR3 sequences, with around 13% occurring only once. The specimen was PBMCs, collected before TCRalphabeta/CD19-depleted stem cell transplant. The receptor source for this set is a girl aged 2 to 10 with congenital amegakaryocytic thrombocytopenia, due to receive a stem cell transplant.

This clonotype was seen ten or more times. The gene calls are TRBV2 and TRBJ2-1, with 10 bases identical to TRBD2. From germline, CDR1 is SNHLY and CDR2 FYNNEI. With 4 bases clipped from V and 5 bases from J, the junction kept 11 bases outside the gene matches. There are 17 residues in the CDR3. CDR3 protein: CASSVQREGLFNNEQFF. The DNA of the CDR3 is TGTGCCAGCAGTGTCCAGCGGGAGGGCCTTTTCAACAATGAGCAGTTCTTC.

This rearrangement joins TRBV28 to TRBJ2-3; tentatively, D is TRBD2 (5 bases). Looked up from germline, CDR1 is MDHEN and CDR2 is SYDVKM. Trimming stripped 7 bases from V and 8 bases from J, with 10 bases between. The CDR3 contains 11 residues. The CDR3 DNA is TGTGCCAGCAACTCGAGGGTTACGCAGTATTTT. This encodes CASNSRVTQYF. The complete variable domain, with remaining parts taken from reference TRBV28 and TRBJ2-3, reads DVKVTQSSRYLVKRTGEKVFLECVQDMDHENMFWYRQDPGLGLRLIYFSYDVKMKEKGDIPEGYSVSREKKERFSLILESASTNQTSMYLCASNSRVTQYFGPGTRLTVL.

This clonotype was detected only a few times. The chain links TRBV12-3 or TRBV12-4 to TRBJ2-5, with 10 bases aligning to TRBD1. V lost 4 bases to trimming and J lost 5 bases; unmatched junction nucleotides: 4. The CDR3 is 14 amino acids. The CDR3 region has the DNA TGTGCCAGCAGTTGGGACAGGGGTAGGGAGACCCAGTACTTC. Translating it yields CASSWDRGRETQYF.